Listed below are T cell receptor beta chains from one sample, sequenced in a study of naive and memory T cell subsets. TCRdb processed the UMI-ligation and nested PCR reads anew with MiXCR; each CDR3 protein has one entry. Counted here are 150,000 or so distinct CDR3 sequences, approximately 15% occurring once; the ten biggest clones make up about 0.15%. The sequenced material came from naive CD4+ T cells from blood. The origin of the receptors is a human donor in good health. The CDR3 runs from the conserved cysteine through the conserved F or W. A D gene is named only where the DNA matches it firmly. Clone sizes are given selectively: once, few, many, or a class where the clone is expanded.

>TRBD2|TRBV30|-|TRBJ2-1
TGTGCCTGGAGACTAGCGGGAGGCAATGAGCAGTTCTTC
CAWRLAGGNEQFF
>-|TRBV7-9|few|TRBJ2-6
TGTGCCAGCACCTGGAGCTCTGGGGCCAACGTCCTGACTTTC
CASTWSSGANVLTF
>-|TRBV20-1|few|TRBJ2-3
TGCAGTGCTAGAGGCGCGACAGGCTGGGGAGATACGCAGTATTTT
CSARGATGWGDTQYF
>-|TRBV28|-|TRBJ1-1
TGTGCCAGCAGACCCTCTTGGGAGTCAGTTAAAGCTTTCTTT
CASRPSWESVKAFF
>TRBD1|TRBV5-1|many|TRBJ1-6
TGCGCCAGCAGCCCCCGGGACAGGAGTTACTCCTATAATTCACCCCTCCACTTT
CASSPRDRSYSYNSPLHF
>TRBD2|TRBV20-1|few|TRBJ2-7
TGCAGTGCTCGTCCCTGGACTAGCGGGTATTATACCTACGAGCAGTACTTC
CSARPWTSGYYTYEQYF
>-|TRBV12-3/TRBV12-4|-|TRBJ2-2
TGTGCCAGCAGAACTGACGGAAAGAACACCGGGGAGCTGTTTTTT
CASRTDGKNTGELFF
>-|TRBV6-5|-|TRBJ1-4
TGTGCCAGCAAGAGGACCAGGGAGGTGGGAAAACTGTTTTTT
CASKRTREVGKLFF
>-|TRBV29-1|few|TRBJ2-1
TGCAGCGTTGAGTCCAGTTCGGATCAGCAGTTCTTC
CSVESSSDQQFF
>-|TRBV29-1|-|TRBJ2-3
TGCAGCGGACTACCGGGACTTCACACAGATACGCAGTATTTT
CSGLPGLHTDTQYF
>-|TRBV28|few|TRBJ2-7
TGTGCCAGCAGTAGCTACCCCAACTCCTACGAGCAGTACTTC
CASSSYPNSYEQYF
>TRBD1|TRBV6-6|-|TRBJ2-5
TGTGCCAGCCAGGGGGTATATCAAGAGACCCAGTACTTC
CASQGVYQETQYF
>TRBD1|TRBV12-3/TRBV12-4|-|TRBJ2-3
TGTGCCACCAGACAGGGTTCAGATACGCAGTATTTT
CATRQGSDTQYF
>-|TRBV27|-|TRBJ2-1
TGTGCCAGCAGTTCCCCCCTTGAACGGGCAGGGTACAATGAGCAGTTCTTC
CASSSPLERAGYNEQFF
>-|TRBV29-1|few|TRBJ2-7
TGCAGCGTTGGTGACGGATCATACGAGCAGTACTTC
CSVGDGSYEQYF
>-|TRBV28|few|TRBJ2-7
TGTGCCAGCAGTCTAGGGGGAAGCGGTTACTCCTACGAGCAGTACTTC
CASSLGGSGYSYEQYF
>TRBD2|TRBV7-9|few|TRBJ2-3
TGTGCCAGCAGCTCGCGGGGGGGGACAGATACGCAGTATTTT
CASSSRGGTDTQYF
>-|TRBV7-9|few|TRBJ1-2
TGTGCCAGCAGCTTAGTGTGGACTAACTATGGCTACACCTTC
CASSLVWTNYGYTF
>TRBD1|TRBV7-9|-|TRBJ1-1
TGTGCCAGCAGCTTGATGTCGACAGGGGGCACTGAAGCTTTCTTT
CASSLMSTGGTEAFF
>-|TRBV15|-|TRBJ2-7
TGTGCCACCTCCATAGGGGGTGTAGCTTACGAGCAGTACTTC
CATSIGGVAYEQYF